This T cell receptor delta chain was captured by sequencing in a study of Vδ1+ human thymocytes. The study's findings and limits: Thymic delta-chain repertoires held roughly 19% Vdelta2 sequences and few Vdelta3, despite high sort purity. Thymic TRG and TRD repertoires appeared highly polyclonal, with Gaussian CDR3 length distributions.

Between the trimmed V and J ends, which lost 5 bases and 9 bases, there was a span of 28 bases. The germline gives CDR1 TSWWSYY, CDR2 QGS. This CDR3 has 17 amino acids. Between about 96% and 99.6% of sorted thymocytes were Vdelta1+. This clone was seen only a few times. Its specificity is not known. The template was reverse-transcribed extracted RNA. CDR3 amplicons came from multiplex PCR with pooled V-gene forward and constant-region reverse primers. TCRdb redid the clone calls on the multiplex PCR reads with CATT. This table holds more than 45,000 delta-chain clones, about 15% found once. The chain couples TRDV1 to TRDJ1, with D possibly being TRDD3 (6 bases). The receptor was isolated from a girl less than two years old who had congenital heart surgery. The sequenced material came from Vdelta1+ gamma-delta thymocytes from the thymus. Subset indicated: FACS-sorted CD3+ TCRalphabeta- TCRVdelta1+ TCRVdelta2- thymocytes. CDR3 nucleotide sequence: TGTGCTCTTGGGCCGCAAGGTGGGGGGGAAGGCAAAGTGCAACTCATCTTT. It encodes CALGPQGGGEGKVQLIF.